These 5 T cell receptor beta chains originate from one sample sequenced in a study of blood T cell repertoires in COVID-19. Clones were read by immunoSEQ multiplex PCR, and TCRdb kept only the in-frame ones, dropping some. The sample includes about 210,000 clones, 65% to 85% of them seen just once. Sequencing used peripheral blood. The receptor set was obtained from a woman aged 45 to 65 with acute or convalescent COVID-19.

This chain connects TRBV18 to TRBJ1-4; TRBD1 is a possible D gene (5 bases). The V and J ends lost 4 bases and 3 bases respectively, with 12 bases between them. The CDR3 loop spans 15 amino acids. Per the germline V gene, CDR1 is KGHSH and CDR2 is LQKENI. Here the CDR3 reads CASSHDSGPNEKLFF. The CDR3 DNA follows: TGTGCCAGCTCACACGACAGCGGGCCTAATGAAAAACTGTTTTTT. Combining the CDR3 with reference TRBV18 and TRBJ1-4 gives the whole variable domain NAGVMQNPRHLVRRRGQEARLRCSPMKGHSHVYWYRQLPEEGLKFMVYLQKENIIDESGMPKERFSAEFPKEGPSILRIQQVVRGDSAAYFCASSHDSGPNEKLFFGSGTQLSVL.

This chain links TRBV29-1 with TRBJ1-2, with TRBD1 matching over 8 bases. The CDR3 runs 17 residues. In germline, CDR1 is SQVTM, CDR2 ANQGSEA. With 1 base clipped from V and 3 bases from J, the junction kept 13 bases outside the gene matches. CDR3: CSVEGATGVSYYYGYTF. The DNA for the CDR3 is TGCAGCGTTGAAGGTGCGACAGGGGTTTCTTACTACTATGGCTACACCTTC.

The rearrangement joins TRBV5-1 to TRBJ2-7; a weak D match, TRBD1 (6 bases). This CDR3 region has 13 residues. V gave up 4 bases and J gave up 2 bases, with 10 bases separating them. The germline V gene has CDR1 SGHRS and CDR2 YFSETQ. CDR3 sequence reads: CASSPDRAYEQYF. The CDR3 nucleotides are TGCGCCAGCAGCCCGGACAGAGCCTACGAGCAGTACTTC.

This chain uses TRBV5-8 with TRBJ2-2; 8 positions agree with TRBD2. The germline V gene encodes CDR1 SGHTS and CDR2 YDEGEE. The J segment lost 6 bases and the V segment lost 4 bases, leaving 14 bases of the junction unmatched. The CDR3 totals 17 residues. CDR3 sequence reads: CASSPGGAGGFPGELFF. The CDR3 DNA sequence: TGTGCCAGCAGCCCAGGCGGCGCGGGAGGATTTCCCGGGGAGCTGTTTTTT. The whole variable domain, remainder taken from reference TRBV5-8 and TRBJ2-2, is EAGVTQSPTHLIKTRGQQATLRCSPISGHTSVYWYQQALGLGLQFLLWYDEGEERNRGNFPPRFSGRQFPNYSSELNVNALELEDSALYLCASSPGGAGGFPGELFFGEGSRLTVL.

This clone turned up a few times. This chain connects TRBV28 to TRBJ1-5, with TRBD1 as a possible D gene (5 bases). Germline V gene data show CDR1 as MDHEN and CDR2 as SYDVKM. V was cut by 10 bases and J by 5 bases, with 12 bases left in between. This CDR3 comprises 12 residues. The CDR3 DNA reads as TGTGCCACCCGTTGGGGGGATCAGCCCCAGCATTTT. This encodes CATRWGDQPQHF.